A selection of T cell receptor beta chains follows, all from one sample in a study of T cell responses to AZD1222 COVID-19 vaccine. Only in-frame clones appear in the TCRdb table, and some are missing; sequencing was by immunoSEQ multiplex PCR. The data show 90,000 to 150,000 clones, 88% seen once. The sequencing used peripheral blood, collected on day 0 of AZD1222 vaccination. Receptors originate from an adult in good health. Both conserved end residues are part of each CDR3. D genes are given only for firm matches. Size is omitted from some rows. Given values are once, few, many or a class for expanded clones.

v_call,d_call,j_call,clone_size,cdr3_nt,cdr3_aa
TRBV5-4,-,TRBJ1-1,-,TGTGCCAGCAACGGGGGTGGTGAAGCTTTCTTT,CASNGGGEAFF
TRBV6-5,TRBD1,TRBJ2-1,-,TGTGCCAGCAACCCCTTGACAGGGTTTGGGCCTGAGCAGTTCTTC,CASNPLTGFGPEQFF
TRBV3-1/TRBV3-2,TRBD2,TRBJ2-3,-,TGTGCCAGCAGCGCCCGGGGAGCGGGATCTAGCACAGATACGCAGTATTTT,CASSARGAGSSTDTQYF
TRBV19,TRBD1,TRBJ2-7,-,TGTGCCAGTAGGGAGTTCGGGACAGGAACCTACGAGCAGTACTTC,CASREFGTGTYEQYF
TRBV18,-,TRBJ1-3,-,TGTGCCAGCTCACCGTTACAAGGACCCGTCTCTGGAAACACCATATATTTT,CASSPLQGPVSGNTIYF
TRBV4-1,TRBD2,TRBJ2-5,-,TGCGCCAGCAGCCGGGGACTAGCGGGAGCGCAAGAGACCCAGTACTTC,CASSRGLAGAQETQYF
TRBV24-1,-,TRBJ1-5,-,TGTGCCACCAGTGACCCTGGGGCGGGGTTTGGCAATCAGCCCCAGCATTTT,CATSDPGAGFGNQPQHF
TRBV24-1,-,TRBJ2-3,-,TGTGCCACCAGTGATCAGACCAGGGGTAAGGATACGCAGTATTTT,CATSDQTRGKDTQYF
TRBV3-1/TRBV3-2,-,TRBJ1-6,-,TGTGCCAGCAGCCTGGCAGGGTACCATAATTCACCCCTCCACTTT,CASSLAGYHNSPLHF
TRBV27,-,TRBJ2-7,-,TGTGCCAGCAGTGTACCCTACGAGCAGTACTTC,CASSVPYEQYF
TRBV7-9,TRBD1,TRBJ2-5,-,TGTGCCAGCAACATTGGGGACAGGGGGGTGGAGACCCAGTACTTC,CASNIGDRGVETQYF
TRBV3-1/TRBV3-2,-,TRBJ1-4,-,TGTGCCAGCAGCCAAGGGGCTAGGCAATATTATGAAAAACTGTTTTTT,CASSQGARQYYEKLFF
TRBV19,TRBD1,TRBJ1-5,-,TGTGCCAGTAGTAGGACAGGGGATTGGGATCAGCCCCAGCATTTT,CASSRTGDWDQPQHF
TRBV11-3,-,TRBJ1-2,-,TGTGCCAGCAGCTCCGTAGCGGACTATGGCTACACCTTC,CASSSVADYGYTF
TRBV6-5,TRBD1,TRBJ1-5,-,TGTGCCAGCAGGGACAGGGCGAGGAATCAGCCCCAGCATTTT,CASRDRARNQPQHF
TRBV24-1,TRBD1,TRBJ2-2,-,TGTGCCACCAGTGGAGGGGGCAACACCGGGGAGCTGTTTTTT,CATSGGGNTGELFF
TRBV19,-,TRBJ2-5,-,TGTGCCAGTAGCCCCCCACGGGGAGAGACCCAGTACTTC,CASSPPRGETQYF
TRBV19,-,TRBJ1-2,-,TGTGCCACAGAACAGAACTATGGCTACACCTTC,CATEQNYGYTF
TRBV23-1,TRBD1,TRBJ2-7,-,TGCGCCAGCAGTCGACCAAGGCTTATACAGGGGTCCTCCTACGAGCAGTACTTC,CASSRPRLIQGSSYEQYF
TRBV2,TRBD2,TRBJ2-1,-,TGTGCCAGCAGAACTGGACTAGCGGGACGAGGGGGTGAGCAGTTCTTC,CASRTGLAGRGGEQFF
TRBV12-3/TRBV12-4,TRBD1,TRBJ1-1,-,TGTGCCAGCAGCCTAGGACAGGGGGCTGAAGCTTTCTTT,CASSLGQGAEAFF
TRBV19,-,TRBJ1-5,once,TGTGCCAGTAGTAGACGGGGGGGACAAAGGAGGCCAATCAATCAGCCCCAGCATTTT,CASSRRGGQRRPINQPQHF
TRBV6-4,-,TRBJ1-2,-,TGTGCCAGCAGAGACAGGTTTGGCTACACCTTC,CASRDRFGYTF
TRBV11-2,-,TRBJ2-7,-,TGTGCCAGCAGCTTAGGAACAGGTGCCTCCTACGAGCAGTACTTC,CASSLGTGASYEQYF
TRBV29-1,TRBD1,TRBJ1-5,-,TGCAGCGCCCCCGGACAGGGGGGAGGTCAGCCCCAGCATTTT,CSAPGQGGGQPQHF
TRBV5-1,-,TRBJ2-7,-,TGCGCCAGCAGCTTGGATGGCAGGGGATACGAGCAGTACTTC,CASSLDGRGYEQYF
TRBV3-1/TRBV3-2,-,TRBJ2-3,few,TGTGCCAGCAGCCCCCCCCGCGAGGCAGATACGCAGTATTTT,CASSPPREADTQYF
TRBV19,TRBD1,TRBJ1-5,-,TGTGCCAGTAGTACTCCCACAGGGGCGGGACAGCCCCAGCATTTT,CASSTPTGAGQPQHF
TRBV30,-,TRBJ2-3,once,TGTGCCTGGAGTCAACTAGCTCAAAGCACAGATACGCAGTATTTT,CAWSQLAQSTDTQYF
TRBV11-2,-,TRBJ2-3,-,TGTGCCAGCAGTGCAGGGTCTAGCACAGATACGCAGTATTTT,CASSAGSSTDTQYF
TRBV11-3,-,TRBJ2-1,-,TGTGCCAGCAGTGAGGGCGTGGGGAATGAGCAGTTCTTC,CASSEGVGNEQFF
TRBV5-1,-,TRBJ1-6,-,TGCGCCAGCAGCGAGAAGACAGGCTCTTCGAATTCACCCCTCCACTTT,CASSEKTGSSNSPLHF
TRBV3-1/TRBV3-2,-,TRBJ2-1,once,TGTGCCAGCAGCCAAGTTACGAATGAGCAGTTCTTC,CASSQVTNEQFF
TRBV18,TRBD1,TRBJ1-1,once,TGTGCCAGCTCACCAAGGACAGGTGAGAACACTGAAGCTTTCTTT,CASSPRTGENTEAFF
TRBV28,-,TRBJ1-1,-,TGTGCCAGCACCCAGGGCCCTTCTGAAGCTTTCTTT,CASTQGPSEAFF
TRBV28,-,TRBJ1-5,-,TGTGCCAGCAGTTTAGGGGGGCTAGGAGTCCAGCCCCAGCATTTT,CASSLGGLGVQPQHF
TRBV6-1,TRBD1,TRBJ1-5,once,TGTGCCAGCAGTGAAGTTTTGACAGGGTACAATCAGCCCCAGCATTTT,CASSEVLTGYNQPQHF
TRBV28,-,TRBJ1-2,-,TGTGCCAACCGGGATCCTTCAAGAAGTGGCTACACCTTC,CANRDPSRSGYTF
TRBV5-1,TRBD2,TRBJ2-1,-,TGCGCCAGCAGCGCCCCGGGACTAGCGGACAATGAGCAGTTCTTC,CASSAPGLADNEQFF
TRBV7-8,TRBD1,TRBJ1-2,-,TGTGCCAGCAGCTTGGGGACAGCAAACTATGGCTACACCTTC,CASSLGTANYGYTF
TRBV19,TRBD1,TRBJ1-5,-,TGTGCCAGTAGTATAATAACAGGGGGGGGACAGCCCCAGCATTTT,CASSIITGGGQPQHF
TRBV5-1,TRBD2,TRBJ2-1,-,TGCGCCAGCAGCTCCACCTTACTAGCGGGAGGGGCCAATGAGCAGTTCTTC,CASSSTLLAGGANEQFF
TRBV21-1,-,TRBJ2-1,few,TGTGCCAGCACCAGGGGAACTAGCGCTCTCCTAAGGGGCAATGAGCAGTTCTTC,CASTRGTSALLRGNEQFF
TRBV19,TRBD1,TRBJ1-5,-,TGTGCCAGTAGTGGACAGGGGATTAGCAATCAGCCCCAGCATTTT,CASSGQGISNQPQHF
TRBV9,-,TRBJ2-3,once,TGTGCCAGCAGCGTAGGCACTAGCACAGATACGCAGTATTTT,CASSVGTSTDTQYF
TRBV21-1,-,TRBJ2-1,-,TGTGCCAGCAGCAAAGGTTGGGACAGCTGGACCTACAATGAGCAGTTCTTC,CASSKGWDSWTYNEQFF
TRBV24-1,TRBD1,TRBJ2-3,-,TGTGCCACCAGTGACTCGGGACAGGGGACCACAGATACGCAGTATTTT,CATSDSGQGTTDTQYF
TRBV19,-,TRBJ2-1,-,TGTGCCAGTAGTATAGAGGAGGGCGGTGAGCAGTTCTTC,CASSIEEGGEQFF
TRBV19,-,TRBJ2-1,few,TGTGCCAGTAGTCCCGGAGGCACAAGGGAGCAGTTCTTC,CASSPGGTREQFF
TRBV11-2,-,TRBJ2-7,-,TGTGCCAGCAGCTTAGAAGAATTAGGGAGTCTACGGGGGCTCTACGAGCAGTACTTC,CASSLEELGSLRGLYEQYF
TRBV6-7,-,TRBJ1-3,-,TGTGCCAGCAGTTTCCCTCGGACAGTCTCTGGAAACACCATATATTTT,CASSFPRTVSGNTIYF
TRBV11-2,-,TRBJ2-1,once,TGTGCCAGCAGCTTAGAATGGATCGGACACGAGCAGTTCTTC,CASSLEWIGHEQFF
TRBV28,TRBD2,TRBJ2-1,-,TGTGCCAGCAGTCCCCGGACTAGCGGGAGGGGTAATGAGCAGTTCTTC,CASSPRTSGRGNEQFF
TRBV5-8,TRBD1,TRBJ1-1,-,TGTGCCAGCCGCCTAGGACAGGGATCAACTGAAGCTTTCTTT,CASRLGQGSTEAFF
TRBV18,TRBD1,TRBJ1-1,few,TGTGCCAGCTCACTATTACAGGGGGCGCGGAGCACTGAAGCTTTCTTT,CASSLLQGARSTEAFF
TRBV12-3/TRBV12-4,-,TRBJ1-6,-,TGTGCCAGCAGTTCCAATGGGACACCCCTCCACTTT,CASSSNGTPLHF
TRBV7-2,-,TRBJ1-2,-,TGTGCCAGCAGCCCTTCTGGTGACTATGGCTACACCTTC,CASSPSGDYGYTF
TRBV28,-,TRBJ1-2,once,TGTGCCAGCAGCGGTGGCGGCTATGGCTACACCTTC,CASSGGGYGYTF
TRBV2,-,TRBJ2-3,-,TGTGCCAGCACCAGAAATCCTAGCCTACCGACAGATACGCAGTATTTT,CASTRNPSLPTDTQYF